The rows below give T cell receptor beta chains drawn from one sample of a study of T cells in Graves' hyperthyroidism and ophthalmopathy. MiXCR, applied by TCRdb to the multiplex PCR reads, yields one record per CDR3 protein. The sample has some 560,000 distinct CDR3 sequences, about a sixth seen once. Sequenced: blood. These receptors all stem from a woman aged 25 to 39 with Graves' hyperthyroidism. The CDR3 runs from the conserved cysteine through the conserved F or W. The D gene is left open where the match is weak. Clone size is shown for a subset of rows, as once, few, many or a class of expanded clone.

D gene,J gene,V gene,clone size,CDR3 DNA,CDR3 protein
NA,TRBJ2-7,TRBV20-1,many,TGCAGTGCTCTCGGACATCTTACCTACGAGCAGTACTTC,CSALGHLTYEQYF
TRBD2,TRBJ2-3,TRBV7-6,NA,TGTGCCAGCAGCGTTAAAGCCCAAGCGGGAGAAGGGGATACGCAGTATTTT,CASSVKAQAGEGDTQYF
NA,TRBJ1-2,TRBV6-1,NA,TGTGCCAGCAGTTTGGAGGGGCCTAACTATGGCTACACCTTC,CASSLEGPNYGYTF
NA,TRBJ1-6,TRBV2,few,TGTGCCAGCAGCCTGACAGGAACGTATAATTCACCCCTCCACTTT,CASSLTGTYNSPLHF
NA,TRBJ2-5,TRBV7-9,many,TGTGCCAGCAGCGCGGTGGCAGGGGAAGAGTACTTC,CASSAVAGEEYF
TRBD2,TRBJ2-1,TRBV3-1,NA,TGTGCCAGCAGCCAAGTACTAGCGGGAGGCAATGAGCAGTTCTTC,CASSQVLAGGNEQFF
NA,TRBJ2-7,TRBV7-9,NA,TGTGCCAGCAGCTTAGTCGTGGAAGGCTACGAGCAGTACTTC,CASSLVVEGYEQYF
TRBD2,TRBJ2-1,TRBV12-3/TRBV12-4,NA,TGTGCCAGCAGCCTTAGACTAGCGGGCGGGATTGAGCAGTTCTTC,CASSLRLAGGIEQFF
TRBD1,TRBJ1-5,TRBV24-1,few,TGTGCCACCAGTGAGCGGACAGGGTATCAGCCCCAGCATTTT,CATSERTGYQPQHF
NA,TRBJ1-3,TRBV7-9,NA,TGTGCCAGCAGCGATATCACAGGGACCTCTGGAAACACCATATATTTT,CASSDITGTSGNTIYF
NA,TRBJ2-7,TRBV6-1,NA,TGTGCCAGCAGTTATAGGGGGGGGGACGGTACCTACGAGCAGTACTTC,CASSYRGGDGTYEQYF
TRBD1,TRBJ1-3,TRBV25-1,NA,TGTGCCAGCAGTGCCGGGACAGTTGGAAACACCATATATTTT,CASSAGTVGNTIYF
NA,TRBJ1-1,TRBV7-2,many,TGTGCCAGCAGCTTAGTTAGCTTCGGGGGGACGTTCGGAGCTTTCTTT,CASSLVSFGGTFGAFF
NA,TRBJ2-1,TRBV9,few,TGTGCCAGCAACCAGGGGGGGGACCCCTCCTACAATGAGCAGTTCTTC,CASNQGGDPSYNEQFF
NA,TRBJ2-7,TRBV13,NA,TGTGCCAGCAGCTTAGGGGCAGGCCACTCCTACGAGCAGTACTTC,CASSLGAGHSYEQYF
TRBD1,TRBJ2-6,TRBV7-2,NA,TGTGCCAGCAGCTTCTACAGGGGAGTGCGGGCTGGGGCCAACGTCCTGACTTTC,CASSFYRGVRAGANVLTF
NA,TRBJ2-6,TRBV7-2,NA,TGTGCCAGCAGCCTCCGCGGGGTTGCTGGGGCCAACGTCCTGACTTTC,CASSLRGVAGANVLTF
NA,TRBJ1-4,TRBV7-9,few,TGTGCCAGCAGCCCCCGGGGTCATGAAAAACTGTTTTTT,CASSPRGHEKLFF
NA,TRBJ2-7,TRBV6-2/TRBV6-3,many,TGTGCCAGCAGGCCGTCTGCCTCCTACGAGCAGTACTTC,CASRPSASYEQYF
TRBD1,TRBJ1-2,TRBV5-1,NA,TGCGCCAGCAGGACAGGGGGGAACTATGGCTACACCTTC,CASRTGGNYGYTF
TRBD2,TRBJ2-7,TRBV11-2,many,TGTGCCAGCAGCTTAGGGACTAGCGGCTACGAGCAGTACTTC,CASSLGTSGYEQYF
NA,TRBJ1-1,TRBV6-2/TRBV6-3,NA,TGTGCCAGCAGTTACAGACAGACAGACACTGAAGCTTTCTTT,CASSYRQTDTEAFF
NA,TRBJ2-2,TRBV30,many,TGTGCCTGGAATCCTAACACCGGGGAGCTGTTTTTT,CAWNPNTGELFF
TRBD1,TRBJ2-2,TRBV5-1,few,TGCGCCAGCAGCCCGGGGACAGGGGGCGATACCGGGGAGCTGTTTTTT,CASSPGTGGDTGELFF
NA,TRBJ2-3,TRBV5-1,NA,TGCGCATCGGGCAGATCTAGCACAGATACGCAGTATTTT,CASGRSSTDTQYF
NA,TRBJ1-5,TRBV6-2/TRBV6-3,few,TGTGCCAGCAGCCCAACGGTGAGCCCCACTCAGCCCCAGCATTTT,CASSPTVSPTQPQHF
TRBD2,TRBJ2-3,TRBV7-3,few,TGTGCCAGCAGTGAGGGAGGGCCCACAGATACGCAGTATTTT,CASSEGGPTDTQYF
NA,TRBJ1-2,TRBV27,few,TGTGCCAGCAGTTTAGCCCAGGGGTTGTCTCCCTATGGCTACACCTTC,CASSLAQGLSPYGYTF
NA,TRBJ2-7,TRBV20-1,few,TGCAGTGCTAGAGATCGTATCCACGAGCAGTACTTC,CSARDRIHEQYF
NA,TRBJ2-1,TRBV5-1,NA,TGTGCCAGCAGCTTAGGACTGGAGGATTCCTACAATGAGCAGTTCTTC,CASSLGLEDSYNEQFF
TRBD2,TRBJ2-2,TRBV2,many,TGTGCCACATCTAGCGGGAGGGATGGAGGGGAGCTGTTTTTT,CATSSGRDGGELFF
NA,TRBJ2-1,TRBV5-1,many,TGCGCCAGCATGGGGGCTGGAAGAGGGGTCAACAATGAGCAGTTCTTC,CASMGAGRGVNNEQFF
TRBD2,TRBJ2-1,TRBV27,few,TGTGCCAGCAGTTGGGAGCGGGGTGAGCAGTTCTTC,CASSWERGEQFF
NA,TRBJ2-7,TRBV30,many,TGTGCCTGGAGTGTACTGGACCGCGAGCAGTACTTC,CAWSVLDREQYF
NA,TRBJ1-6,TRBV12-3/TRBV12-4,few,TGTGCCAGCAGCTTGAGACAGCCGTCTCATTCACCCCTCCACTTT,CASSLRQPSHSPLHF
NA,TRBJ2-5,TRBV10-1,few,TGCGCCAGCAGTGATACAGCATCGGCGGAGACCCAGTACTTC,CASSDTASAETQYF
NA,TRBJ2-7,TRBV6-2/TRBV6-3,many,TGTGCCAGCAGTTACCCGGGAAGCTCCTACGAGCAGTACTTC,CASSYPGSSYEQYF
NA,TRBJ1-5,TRBV12-3/TRBV12-4,many,TGTGCCAGCAAGGGGGGGTTTGATCAGCCCCAGCATTTT,CASKGGFDQPQHF
TRBD1,TRBJ1-2,TRBV18,many,TGTGCCAGCTCACCACTTCAGGACAGGGCCATTTATGGCTACACCTTC,CASSPLQDRAIYGYTF
NA,TRBJ1-1,TRBV29-1,few,TGCAGCGTTGAGATCGGGAACACTGAAGCTTTCTTT,CSVEIGNTEAFF
NA,TRBJ2-2,TRBV12-3/TRBV12-4,few,TGTGCCAGCAGTGCACAGGAGACCGGGGAGCTGTTTTTT,CASSAQETGELFF
NA,TRBJ2-5,TRBV12-3/TRBV12-4,few,TGTGCCAGCAGTTTAACTTCCCTAGCCGAACAGACCCGGTACTTC,CASSLTSLAEQTRYF
NA,TRBJ2-3,TRBV2,many,TGTGCCAGCATAGTAGGGGGGGGCGCAGATACGCAGTATTTT,CASIVGGGADTQYF
TRBD2,TRBJ2-1,TRBV11-2,many,TGTGCCAGCAGCTTGGGGACTAGCGGTTCATACAATGAGCAGTTCTTC,CASSLGTSGSYNEQFF
TRBD1,TRBJ2-4,TRBV4-3,NA,TGCGCCAGCAGCCCGACAGGGAAAAACATTCAGTACTTC,CASSPTGKNIQYF
TRBD1,TRBJ2-3,TRBV20-1,many,TGCAGTGCTCCGATCGGGACAGAAGGGACAGATACGCAGTATTTT,CSAPIGTEGTDTQYF